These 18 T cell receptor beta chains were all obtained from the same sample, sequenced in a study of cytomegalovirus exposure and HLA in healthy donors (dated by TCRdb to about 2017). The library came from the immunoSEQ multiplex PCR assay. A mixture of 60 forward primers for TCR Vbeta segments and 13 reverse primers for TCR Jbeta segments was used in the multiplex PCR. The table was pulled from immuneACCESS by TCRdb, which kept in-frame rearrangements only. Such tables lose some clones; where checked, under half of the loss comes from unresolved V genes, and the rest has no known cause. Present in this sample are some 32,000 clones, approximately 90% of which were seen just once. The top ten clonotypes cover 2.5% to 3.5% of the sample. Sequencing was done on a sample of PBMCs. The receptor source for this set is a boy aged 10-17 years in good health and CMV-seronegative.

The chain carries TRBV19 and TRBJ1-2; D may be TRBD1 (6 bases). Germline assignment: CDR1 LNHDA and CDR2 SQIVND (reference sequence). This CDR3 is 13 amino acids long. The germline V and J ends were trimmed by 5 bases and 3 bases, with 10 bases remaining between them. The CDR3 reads CASSPDRYYGYTF. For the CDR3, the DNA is TGTGCCAGTAGTCCCGACAGGTACTATGGCTACACCTTC.

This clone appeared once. The CDR3 DNA follows: TGTGCCAGCAGCTTGGGACTAGCGGGGGGGCCAGACACCGGGGAGCTGTTTTTT. Encoded protein: CASSLGLAGGPDTGELFF. J is TRBJ2-2 and V is TRBV5-4; 14 bases line up with TRBD2. V gave up 0 bases and J gave up 3 bases; unmatched junction bases: 4. The CDR3 covers 18 residues. The germline gives CDR1 SGHNT, CDR2 YYREEE (reference sequence).

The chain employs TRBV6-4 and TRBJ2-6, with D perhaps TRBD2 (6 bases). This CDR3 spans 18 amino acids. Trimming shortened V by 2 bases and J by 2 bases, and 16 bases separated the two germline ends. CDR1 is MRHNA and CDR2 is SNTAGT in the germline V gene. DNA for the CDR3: TGTGCCAGCAGTGACGGGTCTTCGGGGGTAACTGGGGCCAACGTCCTGACTTTC. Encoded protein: CASSDGSSGVTGANVLTF.

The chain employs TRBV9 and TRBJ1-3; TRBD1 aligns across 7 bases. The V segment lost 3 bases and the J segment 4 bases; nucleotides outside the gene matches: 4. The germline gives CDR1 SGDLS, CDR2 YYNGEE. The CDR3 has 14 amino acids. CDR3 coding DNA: TGTGCCAGCAGCGCAACGGGACAGGGAAACACCATATATTTT. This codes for CASSATGQGNTIYF.

The DNA of the CDR3 is TGTGCCAGCACCGGACTAGCGGGGGGATCCTACAATGAGCAGTTCTTC. It encodes CASTGLAGGSYNEQFF. The chain has TRBV27 and TRBJ2-1; TRBD2 matches at 14 bases. V was pared by 7 bases and J by 1 base, with 3 bases of the junction left unmatched. Germline values: CDR1 MNHEY, CDR2 SMNVEV (reference sequence). There are 16 residues in the CDR3.

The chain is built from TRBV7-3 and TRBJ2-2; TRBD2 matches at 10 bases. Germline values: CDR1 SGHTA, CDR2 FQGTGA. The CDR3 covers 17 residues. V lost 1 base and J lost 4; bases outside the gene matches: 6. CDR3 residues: CASSLMASGGPTGELFF. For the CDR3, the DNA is TGTGCCAGCAGCTTAATGGCTAGCGGGGGCCCCACCGGGGAGCTGTTTTTT.

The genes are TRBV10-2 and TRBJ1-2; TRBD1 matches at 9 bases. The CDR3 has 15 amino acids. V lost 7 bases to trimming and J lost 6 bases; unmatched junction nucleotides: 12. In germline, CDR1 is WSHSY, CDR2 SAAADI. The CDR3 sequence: CASTKTTRQGDGYTF. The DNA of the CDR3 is TGCGCCAGCACCAAAACGACTAGACAGGGGGATGGCTACACCTTC.

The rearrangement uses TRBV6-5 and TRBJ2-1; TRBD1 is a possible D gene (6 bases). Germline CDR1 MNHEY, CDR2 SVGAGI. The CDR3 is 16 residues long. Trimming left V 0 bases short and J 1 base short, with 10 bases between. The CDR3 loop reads CASSYSKQGSYNEQFF. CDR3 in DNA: TGTGCCAGCAGTTACTCGAAACAGGGTTCCTACAATGAGCAGTTCTTC.

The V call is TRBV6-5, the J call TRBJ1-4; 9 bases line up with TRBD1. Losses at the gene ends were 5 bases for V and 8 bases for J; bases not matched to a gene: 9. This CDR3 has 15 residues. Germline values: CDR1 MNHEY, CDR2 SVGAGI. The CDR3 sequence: CASSPSTGGVEKLFF. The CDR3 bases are TGTGCCAGCAGTCCTTCGACAGGGGGGGTGGAAAAACTGTTTTTT.

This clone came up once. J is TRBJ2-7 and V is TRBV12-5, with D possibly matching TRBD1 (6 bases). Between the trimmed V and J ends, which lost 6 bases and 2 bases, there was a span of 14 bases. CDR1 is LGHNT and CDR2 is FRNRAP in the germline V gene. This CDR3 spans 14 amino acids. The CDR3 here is CASGSGTPPYEQYF. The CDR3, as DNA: TGTGCTAGTGGATCCGGGACACCACCCTACGAGCAGTACTTC.

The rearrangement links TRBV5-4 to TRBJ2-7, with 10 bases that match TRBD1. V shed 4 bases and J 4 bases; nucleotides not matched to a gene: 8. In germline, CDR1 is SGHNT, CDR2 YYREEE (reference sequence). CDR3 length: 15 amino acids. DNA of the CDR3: TGTGCCAGCAGCGGCGATGACAGGGGGCGATACGAGCAGTACTTC. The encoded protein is CASSGDDRGRYEQYF.

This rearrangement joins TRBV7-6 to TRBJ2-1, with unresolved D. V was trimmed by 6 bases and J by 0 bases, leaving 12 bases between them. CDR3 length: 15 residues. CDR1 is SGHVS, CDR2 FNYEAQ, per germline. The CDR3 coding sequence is TGTGCCAGCAGAACTCTACGGAGCTCCTACAATGAGCAGTTCTTC. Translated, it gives CASRTLRSSYNEQFF.

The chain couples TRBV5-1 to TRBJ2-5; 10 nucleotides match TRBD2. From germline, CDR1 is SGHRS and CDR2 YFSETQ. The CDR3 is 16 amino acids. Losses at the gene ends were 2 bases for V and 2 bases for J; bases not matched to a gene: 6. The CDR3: CASSLWTSGPQETQYF. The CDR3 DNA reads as TGCGCCAGCAGCTTATGGACTAGCGGTCCTCAAGAGACCCAGTACTTC.

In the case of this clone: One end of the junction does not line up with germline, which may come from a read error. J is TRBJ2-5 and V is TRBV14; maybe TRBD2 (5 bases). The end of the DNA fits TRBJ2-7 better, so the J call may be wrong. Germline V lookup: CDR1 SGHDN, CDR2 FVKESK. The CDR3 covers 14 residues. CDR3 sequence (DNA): TGTGCCAGCAGCCAAGTTCGGACTTCCTCCGAGCAGTACTTC. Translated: CASSQVRTSSEQYF.

DNA of the CDR3: TGTGCCAGCAGGCCACCGGGACAGGGAGAAGCTTTCTTT. It translates to CASRPPGQGEAFF. J is TRBJ1-1 and V is TRBV2; 9 nucleotides line up with TRBD1. After removal of 6 bases from V and 8 bases from J, the junction contained 7 bases not matched to a gene. Germline CDR1 SNHLY, CDR2 FYNNEI. The CDR3 sequence is 13 residues long.

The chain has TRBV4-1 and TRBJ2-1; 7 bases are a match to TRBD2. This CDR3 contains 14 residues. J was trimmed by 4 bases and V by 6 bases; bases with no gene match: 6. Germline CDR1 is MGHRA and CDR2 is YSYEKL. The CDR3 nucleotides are TGCGCCAGCAGGCTAGCGGAGGATTACAATGAGCAGTTCTTC. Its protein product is CASRLAEDYNEQFF.

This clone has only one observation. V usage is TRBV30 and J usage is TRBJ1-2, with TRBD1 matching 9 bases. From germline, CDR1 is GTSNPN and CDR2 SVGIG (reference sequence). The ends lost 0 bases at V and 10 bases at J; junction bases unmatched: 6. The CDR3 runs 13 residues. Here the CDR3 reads CAWSVQGASVYTF. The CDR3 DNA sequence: TGTGCCTGGAGTGTACAGGGGGCTAGTGTCTACACCTTC.

The CDR3 protein is CASSPRGQQETQYF. The CDR3 DNA reads TGTGCCAGCTCACCACGGGGACAGCAAGAGACCCAGTACTTC. This sequence joins TRBV18 and TRBJ2-5, with 7 positions matching TRBD1. Germline values: CDR1 KGHSH, CDR2 LQKENI. The CDR3 is made up of 14 amino acids. J lost 2 bases, V lost 1 base, and 1 base had no gene match. The entire variable domain, with the rest obtained from reference TRBV18 and TRBJ2-5, is as follows: NAGVMQNPRHLVRRRGQEARLRCSPMKGHSHVYWYRQLPEEGLKFMVYLQKENIIDESGMPKERFSAEFPKEGPSILRIQQVVRGDSAAYFCASSPRGQQETQYFGPGTRLLVL.